This paragraph reports one T cell receptor beta chain. This sample was included in a study of cytomegalovirus exposure and HLA in healthy donors. Trimming cost V 4 bases and J 0 bases, with 9 bases left between them. The CDR3 has 14 residues. Germline V CDR1 and CDR2: SEHNR, FQNEAQ (reference sequence). Primers for the PCR totalled 60 Vbeta and 13 Jbeta. Assay used: immunoSEQ multiplex PCR; TCRdb lists only in-frame clones, some missing. The sample has about 140,000 clones; 80% are singletons. The sequence came from a man aged 50 or older in good health and CMV-seronegative. Material: PBMCs. The chain couples TRBV7-9 to TRBJ1-1; D not certain. The DNA for the CDR3 is TGTGCCAGCAGCTCGAGTTATGTGAACACTGAAGCTTTCTTT. Amino acids: CASSSSYVNTEAFF. The entire variable domain, with the rest obtained from reference TRBV7-9 and TRBJ1-1, is as follows: DTGVSQNPRHKITKRGQNVTFRCDPISEHNRLYWYRQTLGQGPEFLTYFQNEAQLEKSRLLSDRFSAERPKGSFSTLEIQRTEQGDSAMYLCASSSSYVNTEAFFGQGTRLTVV.